Following are 27 T cell receptor beta chains from one sample sequenced in a study of OX40 agonist ivuxolimab in advanced cancers. Only in-frame clones appear in the TCRdb table, and some are missing; sequencing was by immunoSEQ multiplex PCR. The sample lists roughly 34,000 clones, more than 80% seen once, with 12% in the top ten. The specimen was CD4+ or CD8+ T cells sorted from blood, collected in a trial of the OX40 agonist ivuxolimab. The source is an adult with an advanced solid tumor such as melanoma, head and neck, liver or kidney cancer.

The rearrangement uses TRBV19 and TRBJ2-7; no firm D call. V dropped 3 bases and J dropped 2 bases, with 14 bases sitting between them. The V gene's germline CDR1 is LNHDA and CDR2 SQIVND (reference sequence). The CDR3 sequence is 15 residues long. In DNA, the CDR3 is TGTGCCAGTAGTATGGTGGATGGCCTTACCTACGAGCAGTACTTC. Protein: CASSMVDGLTYEQYF.

Here the CDR3 reads CASSQSALAAAEAFF. DNA of the CDR3: TGCGCCAGCAGCCAATCGGCCCTGGCGGCAGCTGAAGCTTTCTTT. The chain has TRBV4-1 and TRBJ1-1; D call uncertain. V was cut by 2 bases and J by 6 bases, with 16 bases left in between. The CDR3 is 15 residues long. From germline, CDR1 is MGHRA and CDR2 YSYEKL.

The chain couples TRBV7-9 to TRBJ1-5, with D unclear. Trimming left V 1 base short and J 4 bases short, with 11 bases between. The CDR3 is 15 residues long. CDR1 is SEHNR and CDR2 is FQNEAQ in the germline V gene (reference sequence). The CDR3 DNA sequence: TGTGCCAGCAGCTTAGGGACGGTGGCTAATCAGCCCCAGCATTTT. Its translation is CASSLGTVANQPQHF.

The chain couples TRBV4-3 to TRBJ2-7, with 12 positions matching TRBD1. In germline, CDR1 is LGHNA, CDR2 YSLEER. Germline trimming cut 1 base from V and 2 bases from J; bases unmatched to any gene: 9. The CDR3 length is 18 residues. The CDR3 coding sequence is TGCGCCAGCAGCCAAGTGGGGACAGGGGGCATCATGGCCTACGAGCAGTACTTC. This translates into CASSQVGTGGIMAYEQYF.

The chain recombines TRBV29-1 with TRBJ2-1; weak D call: TRBD2 (5 bases). The CDR3 contains 15 residues. The germline gives CDR1 SQVTM, CDR2 ANQGSEA. V lost 1 base and J 4 bases, leaving 14 bases between the germline ends. This CDR3 reads CSVEGILGRYNEQFF. The DNA of the CDR3 is TGCAGCGTTGAAGGCATTCTGGGGAGATACAATGAGCAGTTCTTC.

V gene TRBV9 combines with J gene TRBJ2-5; 10 nucleotides agree with TRBD2. CDR3 length: 14 residues. CDR1 SGDLS and CDR2 YYNGEE come from the germline V gene. J gave up 5 bases and V 4 bases, and 5 bases lay outside the gene matches. This CDR3 is CASSSGLAEETQYF. CDR3 nucleotide sequence: TGTGCCAGCAGCTCCGGACTAGCGGAGGAGACCCAGTACTTC.

The J gene is TRBJ2-7, the V gene TRBV4-1; no clear D gene. The CDR3 contains 14 residues. V lost 2 bases, J lost 5 bases, and 13 bases lay in between. The germline gives CDR1 MGHRA, CDR2 YSYEKL. This chain's CDR3 is CASSQRLADHEQYF. CDR3 in DNA: TGCGCCAGCAGCCAAAGACTTGCAGACCACGAGCAGTACTTC.

This chain links TRBV2 with TRBJ1-1; tentative D call: TRBD1 (5 bases). The CDR3 totals 15 residues. Per germline, CDR1 SNHLY and CDR2 FYNNEI. Trimming shortened V by 7 bases and J by 3 bases, and 18 bases separated the two germline ends. The chain's CDR3 is CASIGLSGYDTEAFF. The CDR3 bases are TGTGCCAGCATCGGTTTATCAGGGTATGACACTGAAGCTTTCTTT.

This clone has a single count. This chain uses TRBV5-1 with TRBJ2-3; D is perhaps TRBD1 or TRBD2 (5 bases each). Trimming took 2 bases from V and 4 from J, leaving 14 bases between them. The CDR3 runs 15 residues. Germline V gene lookup returns CDR1 SGHRS and CDR2 YFSETQ. Written as DNA, the CDR3 is TGCGCCAGCAGCTTCAAATCGGGACGGTCAGATACGCAGTATTTT. Encoded protein: CASSFKSGRSDTQYF.

This clone was counted a single time. The chain combines TRBV11-3 with TRBJ2-7; D is tentatively TRBD1 or TRBD2 (5 bases each). Germline V CDR1 and CDR2: SGHNT, YENEEA. The CDR3 length is 13 residues. The V and J ends lost 6 bases and 7 bases respectively, with 16 bases between them. CDR3 amino acids: CASSPPGAREQYF. The DNA of the CDR3 is TGTGCCAGCAGTCCCCCCGGGGCGAGGGAGCAGTACTTC.

The chain links TRBV6-5 to TRBJ2-2; D call uncertain. V was cut by 1 base and J by 1 base, with 7 bases left in between. This CDR3 has 15 amino acids. Germline V gives CDR1 MNHEY, CDR2 SVGAGI. CDR3 amino acids: CASSYFRGNTGELFF. In nucleotides, the CDR3 is TGTGCCAGCAGTTACTTCCGCGGGAACACCGGGGAGCTGTTTTTT.

The chain is built from TRBV9 and TRBJ2-2; D call uncertain. The germline CDR1 and CDR2 sequences are SGDLS and YYNGEE. V gave up 0 bases and J gave up 6 bases, with 3 bases separating them. There are 12 residues in the CDR3. CDR3 protein: CASSVVAGELFF. CDR3 DNA: TGTGCCAGCAGCGTAGTAGCCGGGGAGCTGTTTTTT.

The chain couples TRBV19 to TRBJ1-2; D gene uncertain. CDR3 length: 14 residues. Germline lookup yields CDR1 LNHDA and CDR2 SQIVND (reference sequence). V lost 1 base to trimming and J lost 8 bases, with 14 bases between them. DNA for the CDR3: TGTGCCAGTAGTATAGCGGACCTCTTAGGAGGCTACACCTTC. Translated: CASSIADLLGGYTF.

The genes are TRBV13 and TRBJ2-3; D not certain. Trimming removed 0 bases from V and 0 bases from J, with 7 bases in between. Germline V gives CDR1 PRHDT, CDR2 FYEKMQ (reference sequence). The CDR3 covers 15 residues. The CDR3, as DNA: TGTGCCAGCAGCTTAGGGGCGGCTAGCACAGATACGCAGTATTTT. It codes for CASSLGAASTDTQYF. Full variable domain (rest looked up from reference TRBV13 and TRBJ2-3): AAGVIQSPRHLIKEKRETATLKCYPIPRHDTVYWYQQGPGQDPQFLISFYEKMQSDKGSIPDRFSAQQFSDYHSELNMSSLELGDSALYFCASSLGAASTDTQYFGPGTRLTVL.

CDR3 in DNA: TGTGCCAGCAGCTCAGGCGAGAACACAGATACGCAGTATTTT. Encoded protein: CASSSGENTDTQYF. The V call is TRBV11-2, the J call TRBJ2-3, with D hard to call. Germline V gene lookup returns CDR1 SGHAT and CDR2 FQNNGV. V was cut by 4 bases and J by 2 bases, with 10 bases left in between. The CDR3 is made up of 14 amino acids. Looking up the rest from reference TRBV11-2 and TRBJ2-3 gives the full variable domain: EAGVAQSPRYKIIEKRQSVAFWCNPISGHATLYWYQQILGQGPKLLIQFQNNGVVDDSQLPKDRFSAERLKGVDSTLKIQPAKLEDSAVYLCASSSGENTDTQYFGPGTRLTVL.

The chain carries TRBV4-3 and TRBJ2-3; 7 bases agree with TRBD2. Germline V gene lookup returns CDR1 LGHNA and CDR2 YSLEER. CDR3 length: 17 residues. V gave up 0 bases and J gave up 0 bases; unmatched junction bases: 6. The CDR3 DNA reads as TGCGCCAGCAGCCAAGATCCAGCGGGAATGAGCACAGATACGCAGTATTTT. It translates to CASSQDPAGMSTDTQYF.

On this clone itself: Compared with germline, one end of the junction differs, possibly owing to a read error. V gene TRBV19 combines with J gene TRBJ2-7; D may be TRBD2 (6 bases). Germline lookup yields CDR1 LNHDA and CDR2 SQIVND (reference sequence). This CDR3 is 12 amino acids long. The CDR3 is CASRGGAAEQHF. The CDR3, as DNA: TGTGCCAGTAGGGGGGGAGCCGCCGAGCAGCACTTC.

The chain uses TRBV15 and TRBJ2-7; possibly TRBD2 for D (6 bases). There are 14 residues in the CDR3. Germline V gene sequence: CDR1 LNHNV, CDR2 YYDKDF (reference sequence). The germline V and J ends were trimmed by 3 bases and 6 bases, with 15 bases remaining between them. As DNA, the CDR3 is TGTGCCACCAGCAGTGGGGGGTTACTCTGCGAGCAGTACTTC. Its translation: CATSSGGLLCEQYF.

This chain uses TRBV7-9 with TRBJ1-5, with D maybe TRBD1 (6 bases). V gave up 6 bases and J gave up 5 bases, with 20 bases separating them. The germline V gene encodes CDR1 SEHNR and CDR2 FQNEAQ (reference sequence). The CDR3 sequence is 16 residues long. CDR3 nucleotide sequence: TGTGCCAGCAGAACAACCTCGGGGGGCTCGGATCAGCCCCAGCATTTT. Translated, it gives CASRTTSGGSDQPQHF.

The chain links TRBV30 to TRBJ2-7; no clear D. The CDR3 is made up of 12 amino acids. The V gene's germline CDR1 is GTSNPN and CDR2 SVGIG (reference sequence). V dropped 0 bases and J dropped 6 bases, with 9 bases sitting between them. CDR3: CAWSVNTREQYF. The CDR3 DNA follows: TGTGCCTGGAGTGTAAATACTCGCGAGCAGTACTTC. Variable domain in full (rest from reference TRBV30 and TRBJ2-7): SQTIHQWPATLVQPVGSPLSLECTVEGTSNPNLYWYRQAAGRGLQLLFYSVGIGQISSEVPQNLSASRPQDRQFILSSKKLLLSDSGFYLCAWSVNTREQYFGPGTRLTVT.

This clone was seen only once. This chain links TRBV5-1 with TRBJ2-7; D not resolved. This CDR3 has 13 amino acids. Germline CDR1 and CDR2: SGHRS and YFSETQ. With 6 bases removed from V and 2 bases from J, the gap between germline ends came to 12 bases. The chain's CDR3 is CASKPDGAYEQYF. In nucleotides, the CDR3 is TGCGCCAGCAAGCCGGACGGTGCCTACGAGCAGTACTTC.

The chain recombines TRBV4-3 with TRBJ2-2; tentatively, D is TRBD1 (5 bases). The CDR3 totals 14 residues. Germline lookup yields CDR1 LGHNA and CDR2 YSLEER. The ends were cut back, 1 base at V and 8 bases at J, with 11 bases in the middle. CDR3 region: CASSQGQYRGELFF. The CDR3 region has the DNA TGCGCCAGCAGCCAAGGACAGTACAGAGGGGAGCTGTTTTTT.

The chain uses TRBV6-1 and TRBJ2-7, with TRBD1 as a possible D gene (6 bases). Germline assignment: CDR1 MNHNS and CDR2 SASEGT. Trimming stripped 3 bases from V and 5 bases from J, with 17 bases between. The length of the CDR3 is 15 residues. The CDR3 sequence: CASSDSGARIHEQYF. In DNA form, the CDR3 reads TGTGCCAGCAGTGATTCAGGGGCCAGGATCCACGAGCAGTACTTC.

This sequence joins TRBV28 and TRBJ1-2; D might be TRBD1 (5 bases). V was pared by 6 bases and J by 4 bases, with 18 bases between. This CDR3 has 15 amino acids. Germline V CDR1 and CDR2: MDHEN, SYDVKM. The CDR3 is CASRPIDRNLYGYTF. The CDR3 DNA sequence: TGTGCCAGCAGGCCCATAGACAGAAACCTCTATGGCTACACCTTC.

The rearrangement joins TRBV4-1 to TRBJ2-7; D gene ambiguous. The CDR3 extends over 13 amino acids. CDR1 is MGHRA and CDR2 is YSYEKL in the germline V gene. Trimming stripped 3 bases from V and 3 bases from J, with 9 bases between. This chain's CDR3 is CASSHNGRYEQYF. CDR3 DNA: TGCGCCAGCAGCCACAACGGACGCTACGAGCAGTACTTC.

This chain links TRBV4-1 with TRBJ2-7, with D possibly TRBD2 on 5 matching bases. Germline lookup yields CDR1 MGHRA and CDR2 YSYEKL. V was pared by 0 bases and J by 7 bases, with 16 bases between. The CDR3 covers 15 residues. CDR3 protein: CASSQDRASPGEQYF. CDR3 sequence (DNA): TGCGCCAGCAGCCAAGATCGAGCCAGCCCGGGGGAGCAGTACTTC.

The chain has TRBV7-8 and TRBJ2-1; D is ambiguous. Germline CDR1 SGHVS, CDR2 FQNEAQ. CDR3 length: 17 amino acids. V was clipped by 5 bases and J by 4 bases, with 21 bases between them. The CDR3 bases are TGTGCCAGCAGCCAAAAAGAGAGTTTTTCTATTTACAATGAGCAGTTCTTC. This translates into CASSQKESFSIYNEQFF.